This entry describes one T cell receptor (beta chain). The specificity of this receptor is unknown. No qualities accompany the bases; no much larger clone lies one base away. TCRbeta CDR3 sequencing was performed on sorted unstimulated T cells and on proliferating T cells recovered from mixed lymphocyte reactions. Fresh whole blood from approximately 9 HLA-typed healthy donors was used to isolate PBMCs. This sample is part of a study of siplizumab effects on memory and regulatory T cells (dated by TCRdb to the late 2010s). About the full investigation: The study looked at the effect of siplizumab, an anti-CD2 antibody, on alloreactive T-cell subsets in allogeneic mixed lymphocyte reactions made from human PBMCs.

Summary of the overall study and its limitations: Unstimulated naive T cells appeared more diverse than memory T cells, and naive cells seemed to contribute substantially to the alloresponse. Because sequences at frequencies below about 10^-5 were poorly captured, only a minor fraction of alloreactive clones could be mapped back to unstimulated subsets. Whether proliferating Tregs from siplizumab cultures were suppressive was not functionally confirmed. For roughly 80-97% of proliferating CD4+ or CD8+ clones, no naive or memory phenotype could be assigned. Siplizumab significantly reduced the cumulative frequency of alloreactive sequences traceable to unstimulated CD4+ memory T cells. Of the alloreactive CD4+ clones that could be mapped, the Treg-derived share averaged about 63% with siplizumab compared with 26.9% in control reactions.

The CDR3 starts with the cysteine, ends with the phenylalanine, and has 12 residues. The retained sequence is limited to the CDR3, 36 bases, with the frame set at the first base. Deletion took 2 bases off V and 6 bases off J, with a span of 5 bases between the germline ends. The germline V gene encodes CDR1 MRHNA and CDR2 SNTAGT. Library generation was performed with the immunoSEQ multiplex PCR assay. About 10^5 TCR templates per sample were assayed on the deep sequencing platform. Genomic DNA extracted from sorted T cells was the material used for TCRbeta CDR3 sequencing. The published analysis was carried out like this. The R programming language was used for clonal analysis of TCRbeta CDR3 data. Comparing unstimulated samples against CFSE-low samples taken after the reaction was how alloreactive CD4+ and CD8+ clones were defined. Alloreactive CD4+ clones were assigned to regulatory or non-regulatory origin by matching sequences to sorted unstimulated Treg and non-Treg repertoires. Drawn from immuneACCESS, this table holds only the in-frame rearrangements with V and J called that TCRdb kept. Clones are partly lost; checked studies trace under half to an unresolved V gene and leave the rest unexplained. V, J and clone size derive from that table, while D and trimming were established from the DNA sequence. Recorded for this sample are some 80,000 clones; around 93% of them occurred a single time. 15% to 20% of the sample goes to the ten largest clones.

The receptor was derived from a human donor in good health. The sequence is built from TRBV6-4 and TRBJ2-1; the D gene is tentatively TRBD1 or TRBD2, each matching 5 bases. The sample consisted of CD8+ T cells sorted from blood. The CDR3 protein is CASSDGGNEQFF. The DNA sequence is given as TGTGCCAGCAGTGACGGGGGCAATGAGCAGTTCTTC.